This T cell receptor (beta chain) was sequenced during a study of cytomegalovirus exposure and HLA in healthy donors. Study-wide results and limits: The study recorded around 160 TCR beta chains that were cytomegalovirus-associated.

The CDR3 loop spans 13 amino acids. Per germline, CDR1 SGHRS and CDR2 YFSETQ. Between the trimmed V and J ends, which lost 0 bases and 4 bases, there was a span of 7 bases. On this clone itself: What it binds is not known.

Measured with immunoSEQ multiplex PCR; TCRdb has only the in-frame clones, and not every one. This sample has 150,000 to 250,000 clones, with roughly 81% found just once. The V and J genes are TRBV5-1 and TRBJ1-2, with D unclear. This sequence originates from a woman in her 30s in good health and CMV-seronegative. Sequencing used PBMCs. The CDR3 nucleotides read TGCGCCAGCAGCTTGGACGGGATCTATGGCTACACCTTC. Amino acids: CASSLDGIYGYTF.